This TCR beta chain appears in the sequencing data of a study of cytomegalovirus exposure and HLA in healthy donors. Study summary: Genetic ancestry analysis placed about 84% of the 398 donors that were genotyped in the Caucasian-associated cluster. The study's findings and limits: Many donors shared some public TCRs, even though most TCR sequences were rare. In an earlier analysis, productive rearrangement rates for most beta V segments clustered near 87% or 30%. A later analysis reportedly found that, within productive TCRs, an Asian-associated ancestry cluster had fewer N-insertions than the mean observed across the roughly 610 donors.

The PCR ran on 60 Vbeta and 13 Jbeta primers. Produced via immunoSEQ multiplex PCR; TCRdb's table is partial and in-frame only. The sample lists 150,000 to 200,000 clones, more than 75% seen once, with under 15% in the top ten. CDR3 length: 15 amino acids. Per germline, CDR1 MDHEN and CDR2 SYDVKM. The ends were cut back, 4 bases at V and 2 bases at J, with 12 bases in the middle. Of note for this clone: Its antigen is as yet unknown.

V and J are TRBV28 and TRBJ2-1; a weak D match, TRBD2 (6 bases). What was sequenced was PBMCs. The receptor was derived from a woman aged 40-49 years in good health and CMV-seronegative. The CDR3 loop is CASSSTPGAYNEQFF. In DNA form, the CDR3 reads TGTGCCAGCAGTTCAACCCCGGGGGCCTACAATGAGCAGTTCTTC.